These 8 T cell receptor beta chains share one sample of origin, sequenced in a study of T cells after yellow fever vaccination. Each CDR3 protein is one row after TCRdb ran MiXCR on the 5' RACE reads. The profile shows fewer than 6,000 distinct CDR3 sequences, roughly 7.5% of them singletons. The starting material was PBMCs, either bulk or a sorted T-cell subset (CD4+, CD8+, memory, or dextramer-sorted; not recorded which), obtained 15 days after the yellow fever booster vaccination. These receptors all come from a man aged 30 to 39 who received the YFV17D yellow fever vaccine.

This clonotype is termed medium-sized. The chain has TRBV15 and TRBJ2-7, with D perhaps matching TRBD2 (6 bases). CDR3 size: 15 residues. The V and J ends lost 1 base and 4 bases respectively, with 14 bases between them. Germline CDR1 is LNHNV and CDR2 is YYDKDF (reference sequence). The CDR3 nucleotides are TGTGCCACCAGCAGAGTTCGGGAGAGCGTGTACGAGCAGTACTTC. Protein: CATSRVRESVYEQYF.

In its sample, this clonotype ranks as medium-sized. J is TRBJ2-3 and V is TRBV20-1; D is perhaps TRBD1 (6 bases). The CDR3 runs 10 residues. Germline lookup yields CDR1 DFQATT and CDR2 SNEGSKA (reference sequence). V shed 6 bases and J shed 8 bases, with 9 bases lying between them. This CDR3 reads CSAVRGTQYF. The DNA for the CDR3 is TGCAGTGCAGTCAGGGGTACGCAGTATTTT.

Relative to its sample, this clonotype is medium-sized (0.01 to 0.1%). The chain combines TRBV19 with TRBJ2-2; TRBD1 aligns across 11 bases. The CDR3 contains 14 residues. V shed 9 bases and J 2 bases; nucleotides not matched to a gene: 2. Germline assignment: CDR1 LNHDA and CDR2 SQIVND (reference sequence). The CDR3: CASRTGGNTGELFF. The CDR3 DNA reads as TGTGCCAGCCGGACAGGGGGCAACACCGGGGAGCTGTTTTTT.

This chain connects TRBV27 to TRBJ2-2, with D maybe TRBD2 (5 bases). Germline CDR1 reads MNHEY; CDR2 reads SMNVEV (reference sequence). The CDR3 has 19 amino acids. With 5 bases removed from V and 1 base from J, the gap between germline ends came to 23 bases. The CDR3: CASSLFSGGGGRNTGELFF. The CDR3 DNA follows: TGTGCCAGCAGTCTGTTCTCCGGAGGAGGCGGGCGGAACACCGGGGAGCTGTTTTTT.

This clonotype is medium-sized within its sample. The chain couples TRBV4-2 to TRBJ1-5; D is unclear. Germline CDR1 LGHNA, CDR2 YNFKEQ. The V gene lost 1 base and the J gene lost 3 bases, with 7 bases spanning the gap. The CDR3 extends over 14 amino acids. The CDR3 region is CASSQGGSNQPQHF. The CDR3 DNA sequence: TGTGCCAGCAGCCAAGGAGGGTCCAATCAGCCCCAGCATTTT.

This clonotype counts as medium-sized. The V gene is TRBV5-4, the J gene TRBJ2-3; D is uncertain. V lost 4 bases and J lost 2, with 17 bases in between. This CDR3 comprises 16 residues. Germline-derived CDR1 and CDR2 are SGHNT and YYREEE (reference sequence). The CDR3 sequence is CASSPGRGRSTDTQYF. CDR3 nucleotide sequence: TGTGCCAGCAGCCCCGGGCGTGGCAGATCCACAGATACGCAGTATTTT. Supplemented by reference TRBV5-4 and TRBJ2-3, the full variable domain reads ETGVTQSPTHLIKTRGQQVTLRCSSQSGHNTVSWYQQALGQGPQFIFQYYREEENGRGNFPPRFSGLQFPNYSSELNVNALELDDSALYLCASSPGRGRSTDTQYFGPGTRLTVL.

By share, this clonotype ranks as medium-sized. This rearrangement joins TRBV2 to TRBJ1-3; D remains unclear. The germline V gene has CDR1 SNHLY and CDR2 FYNNEI. Trimming left V 4 bases short and J 1 base short, with 8 bases between. The CDR3 covers 14 residues. The CDR3 loop reads CASSGRSSGNTIYF. The DNA for the CDR3 is TGTGCCAGCAGTGGACGGAGTTCTGGAAACACCATATATTTT. Complete variable domain (other parts from reference TRBV2 and TRBJ1-3): EPEVTQTPSHQVTQMGQEVILRCVPISNHLYFYWYRQILGQKVEFLVSFYNNEISEKSEIFDDQFSVERPDGSNFTLKIRSTKLEDSAMYFCASSGRSSGNTIYFGEGSWLTVV.

By sample fraction, this clonotype is medium-sized (0.01 to 0.1%). The chain combines TRBV19 with TRBJ2-7, with TRBD2 identical over 10 bases. The germline gives CDR1 LNHDA, CDR2 SQIVND (reference sequence). The CDR3 extends over 14 amino acids. J was trimmed by 2 bases and V by 3 bases; bases with no gene match: 1. This CDR3 reads CASSITSGAYEQYF. The CDR3 bases are TGTGCCAGTAGTATTACTAGCGGGGCCTACGAGCAGTACTTC.